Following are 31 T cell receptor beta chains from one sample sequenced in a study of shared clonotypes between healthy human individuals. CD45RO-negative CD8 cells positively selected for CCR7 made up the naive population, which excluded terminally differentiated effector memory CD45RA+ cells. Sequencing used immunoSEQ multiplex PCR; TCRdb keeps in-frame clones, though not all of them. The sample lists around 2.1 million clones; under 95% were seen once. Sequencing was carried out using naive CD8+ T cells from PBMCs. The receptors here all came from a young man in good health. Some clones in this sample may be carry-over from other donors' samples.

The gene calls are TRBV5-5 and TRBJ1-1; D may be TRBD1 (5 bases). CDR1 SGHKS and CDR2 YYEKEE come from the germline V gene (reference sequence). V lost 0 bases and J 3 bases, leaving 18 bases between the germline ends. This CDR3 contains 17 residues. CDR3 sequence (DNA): TGTGCCAGCAGCTTGGCCCCCGGTAGGAGGGGTGACACTGAAGCTTTCTTT. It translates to CASSLAPGRRGDTEAFF.

This CDR3 reads CASSHRQGALNEQYF. The CDR3 DNA follows: TGTGCCAGCAGCCACCGACAGGGGGCTCTGAACGAGCAGTACTTC. V is TRBV28 and J is TRBJ2-7; 10 bases line up with TRBD1. Trimming removed 6 bases from V and 5 bases from J; junction bases left unmatched: 10. The CDR3 has 15 residues. Germline V gene sequence: CDR1 MDHEN, CDR2 SYDVKM. Full variable domain (rest looked up from reference TRBV28 and TRBJ2-7): DVKVTQSSRYLVKRTGEKVFLECVQDMDHENMFWYRQDPGLGLRLIYFSYDVKMKEKGDIPEGYSVSREKKERFSLILESASTNQTSMYLCASSHRQGALNEQYFGPGTRLTVT.

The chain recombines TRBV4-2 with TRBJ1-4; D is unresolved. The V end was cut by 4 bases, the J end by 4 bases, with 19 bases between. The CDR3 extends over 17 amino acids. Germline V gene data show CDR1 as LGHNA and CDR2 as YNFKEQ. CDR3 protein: CASSRISGIGNNEKLFF. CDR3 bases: TGTGCCAGCAGCCGGATATCGGGGATTGGGAATAATGAAAAACTGTTTTTT.

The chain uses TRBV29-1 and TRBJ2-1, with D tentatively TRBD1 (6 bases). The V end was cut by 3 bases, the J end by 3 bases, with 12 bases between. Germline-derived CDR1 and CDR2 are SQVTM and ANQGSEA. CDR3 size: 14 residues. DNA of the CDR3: TGCAGCGTTGATTTACGGGACAACTACAATGAGCAGTTCTTC. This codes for CSVDLRDNYNEQFF.

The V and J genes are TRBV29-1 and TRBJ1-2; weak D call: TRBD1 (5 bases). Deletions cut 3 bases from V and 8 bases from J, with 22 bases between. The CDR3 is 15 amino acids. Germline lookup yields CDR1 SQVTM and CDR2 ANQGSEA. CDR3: CSVEGGYILTRGYTF. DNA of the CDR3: TGCAGCGTTGAGGGGGGGTACATCCTTACTAGAGGCTACACCTTC.

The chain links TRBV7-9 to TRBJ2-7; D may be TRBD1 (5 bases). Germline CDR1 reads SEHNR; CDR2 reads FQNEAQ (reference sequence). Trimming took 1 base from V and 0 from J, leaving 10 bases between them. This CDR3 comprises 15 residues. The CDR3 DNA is TGTGCCAGCAGCTTAGTACAGGCAGGCTCCTACGAGCAGTACTTC. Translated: CASSLVQAGSYEQYF.

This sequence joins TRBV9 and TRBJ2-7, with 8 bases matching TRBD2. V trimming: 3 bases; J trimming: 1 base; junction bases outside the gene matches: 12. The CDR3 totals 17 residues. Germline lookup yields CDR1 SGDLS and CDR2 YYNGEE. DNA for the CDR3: TGTGCCAGCAGCGCCCGACGGGAGGGCCCTGGGTCCTACGAGCAGTACTTC. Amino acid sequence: CASSARREGPGSYEQYF.

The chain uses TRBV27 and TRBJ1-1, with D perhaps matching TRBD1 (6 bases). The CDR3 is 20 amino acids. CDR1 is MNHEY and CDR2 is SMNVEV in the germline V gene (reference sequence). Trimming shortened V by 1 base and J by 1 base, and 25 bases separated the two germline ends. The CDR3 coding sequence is TGTGCCAGCAGTTTATTATGGAGGGGAGCCCCACAGGGTCCGAACACTGAAGCTTTCTTT. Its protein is CASSLLWRGAPQGPNTEAFF.

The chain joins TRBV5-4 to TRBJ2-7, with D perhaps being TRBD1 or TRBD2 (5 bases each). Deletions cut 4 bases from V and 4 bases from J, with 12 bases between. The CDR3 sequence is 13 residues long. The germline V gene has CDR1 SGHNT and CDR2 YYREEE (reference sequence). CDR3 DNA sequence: TGTGCCAGCAGCCCGGGGCCGGCTTACGAGCAGTACTTC. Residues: CASSPGPAYEQYF.

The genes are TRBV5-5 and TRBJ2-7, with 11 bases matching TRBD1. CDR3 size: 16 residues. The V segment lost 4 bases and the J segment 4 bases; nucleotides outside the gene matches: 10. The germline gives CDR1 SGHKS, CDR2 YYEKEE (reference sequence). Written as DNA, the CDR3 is TGTGCCAGCAGCCCGGGCACAGGGACAGGGGGATACGAGCAGTACTTC. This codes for CASSPGTGTGGYEQYF.

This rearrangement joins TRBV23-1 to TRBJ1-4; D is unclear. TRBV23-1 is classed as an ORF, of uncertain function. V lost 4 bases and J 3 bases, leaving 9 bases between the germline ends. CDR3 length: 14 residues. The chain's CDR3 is CASSPRVPNEKLFF. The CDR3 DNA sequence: TGCGCCAGCAGTCCCCGGGTCCCTAATGAAAAACTGTTTTTT.

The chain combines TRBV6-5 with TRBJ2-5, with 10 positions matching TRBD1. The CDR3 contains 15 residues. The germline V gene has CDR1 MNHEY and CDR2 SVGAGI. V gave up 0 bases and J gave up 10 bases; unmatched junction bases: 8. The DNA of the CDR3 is TGTGCCAGCAGTTACTCGTTGAGACAGGGGGCGTTCCAGTACTTC. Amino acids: CASSYSLRQGAFQYF.

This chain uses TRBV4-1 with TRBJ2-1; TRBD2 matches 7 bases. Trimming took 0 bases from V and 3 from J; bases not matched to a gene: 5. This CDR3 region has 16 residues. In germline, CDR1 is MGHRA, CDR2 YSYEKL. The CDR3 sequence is CASSQDFLADYNEQFF. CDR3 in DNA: TGCGCCAGCAGCCAAGATTTCCTAGCGGACTACAATGAGCAGTTCTTC.

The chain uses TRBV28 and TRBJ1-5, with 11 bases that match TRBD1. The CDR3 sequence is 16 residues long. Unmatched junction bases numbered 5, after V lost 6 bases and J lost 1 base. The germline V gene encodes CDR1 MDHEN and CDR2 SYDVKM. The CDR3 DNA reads TGTGCCAGCAGGTGGACAGGGGGCTGGAGCAATCAGCCCCAGCATTTT. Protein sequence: CASRWTGGWSNQPQHF.

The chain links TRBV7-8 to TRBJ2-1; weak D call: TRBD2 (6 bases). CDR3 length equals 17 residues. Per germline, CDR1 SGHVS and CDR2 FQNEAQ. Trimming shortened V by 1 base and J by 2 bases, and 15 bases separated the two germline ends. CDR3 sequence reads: CASSLVGGRRTYNEQFF. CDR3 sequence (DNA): TGTGCCAGCAGCTTAGTGGGGGGACGGCGAACCTACAATGAGCAGTTCTTC. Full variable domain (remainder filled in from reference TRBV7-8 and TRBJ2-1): GAGVSQSPRYKVAKRGQDVALRCDPISGHVSLFWYQQALGQGPEFLTYFQNEAQLDKSGLPSDRFFAERPEGSVSTLKIQRTQQEDSAVYLCASSLVGGRRTYNEQFFGPGTRLTVL.

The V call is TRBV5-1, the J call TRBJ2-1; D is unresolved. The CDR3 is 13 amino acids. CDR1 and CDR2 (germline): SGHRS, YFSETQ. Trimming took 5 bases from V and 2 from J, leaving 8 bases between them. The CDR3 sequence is CASSPTTYNEQFF. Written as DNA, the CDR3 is TGCGCCAGCAGTCCGACCACCTACAATGAGCAGTTCTTC.

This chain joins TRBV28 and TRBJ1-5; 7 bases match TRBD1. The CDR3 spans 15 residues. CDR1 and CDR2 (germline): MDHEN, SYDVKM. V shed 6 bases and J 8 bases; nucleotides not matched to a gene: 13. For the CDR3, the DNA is TGTGCCAGCAGACCTCTAAGACAGGGAAGGGAGCCCCAGCATTTT. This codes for CASRPLRQGREPQHF. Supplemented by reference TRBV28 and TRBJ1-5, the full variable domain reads DVKVTQSSRYLVKRTGEKVFLECVQDMDHENMFWYRQDPGLGLRLIYFSYDVKMKEKGDIPEGYSVSREKKERFSLILESASTNQTSMYLCASRPLRQGREPQHFGDGTRLSIL.

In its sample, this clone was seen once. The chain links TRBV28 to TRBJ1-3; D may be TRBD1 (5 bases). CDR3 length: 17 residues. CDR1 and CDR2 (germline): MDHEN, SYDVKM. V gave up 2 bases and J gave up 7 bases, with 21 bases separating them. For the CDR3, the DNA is TGTGCCAGCAGTTTAAGGACTTACTGGCAGGGTGGGAACACCATATATTTT. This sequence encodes CASSLRTYWQGGNTIYF.

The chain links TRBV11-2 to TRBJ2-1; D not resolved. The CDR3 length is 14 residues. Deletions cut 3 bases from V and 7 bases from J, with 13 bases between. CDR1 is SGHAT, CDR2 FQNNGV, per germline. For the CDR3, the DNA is TGTGCCAGCAGCTTCCTAACTAAGGCGAATGAGCAGTTCTTC. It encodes CASSFLTKANEQFF.

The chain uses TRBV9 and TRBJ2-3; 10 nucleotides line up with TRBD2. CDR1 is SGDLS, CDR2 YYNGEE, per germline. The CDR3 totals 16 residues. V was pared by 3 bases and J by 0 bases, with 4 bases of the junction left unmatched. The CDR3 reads CASSGSGRASTDTQYF. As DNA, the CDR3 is TGTGCCAGCAGCGGGAGCGGGAGGGCTAGCACAGATACGCAGTATTTT.

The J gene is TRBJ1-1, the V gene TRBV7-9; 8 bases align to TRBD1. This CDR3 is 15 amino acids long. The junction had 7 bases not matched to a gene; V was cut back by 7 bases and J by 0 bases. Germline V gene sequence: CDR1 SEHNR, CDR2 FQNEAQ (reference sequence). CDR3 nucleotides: TGTGCCAGCACCCGAGAGACAGGGGTGAACACTGAAGCTTTCTTT. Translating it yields CASTRETGVNTEAFF.

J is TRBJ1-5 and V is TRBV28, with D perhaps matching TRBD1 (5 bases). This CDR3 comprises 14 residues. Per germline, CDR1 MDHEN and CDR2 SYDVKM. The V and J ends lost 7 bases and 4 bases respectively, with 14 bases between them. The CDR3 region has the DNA TGTGCCAGCACCCTTAGGGGTAGGAATCAGCCCCAGCATTTT. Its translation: CASTLRGRNQPQHF.

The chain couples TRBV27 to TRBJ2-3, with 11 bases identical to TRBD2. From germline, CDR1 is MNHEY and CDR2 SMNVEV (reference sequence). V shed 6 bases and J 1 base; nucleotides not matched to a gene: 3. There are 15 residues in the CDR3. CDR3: CASRGLAERTDTQYF. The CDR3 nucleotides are TGTGCCAGCAGGGGACTAGCGGAGCGCACAGATACGCAGTATTTT.

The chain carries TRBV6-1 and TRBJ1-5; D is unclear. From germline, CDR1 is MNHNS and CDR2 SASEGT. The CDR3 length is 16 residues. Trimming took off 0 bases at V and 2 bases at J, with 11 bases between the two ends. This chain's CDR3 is CASSEAGNGGNQPQHF. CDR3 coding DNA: TGTGCCAGCAGTGAAGCGGGAAACGGTGGCAATCAGCCCCAGCATTTT.

The CDR3 coding sequence is TGTGCCAGCAGCCTGACTAGGGAGCAGTTCTTC. Protein: CASSLTREQFF. This chain uses TRBV5-6 with TRBJ2-1, with D tentatively TRBD2 (6 bases). Germline V gene sequence: CDR1 SGHDT, CDR2 YYEEEE. The V gene lost 4 bases and the J gene lost 10 bases, with 9 bases spanning the gap. This CDR3 contains 11 residues.

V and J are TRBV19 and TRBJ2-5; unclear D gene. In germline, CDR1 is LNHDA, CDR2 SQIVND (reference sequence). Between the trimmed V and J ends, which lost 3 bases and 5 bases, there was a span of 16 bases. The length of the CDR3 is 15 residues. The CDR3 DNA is TGTGCCAGTAGTATCTTAGGGCACACCAAGGAGACCCAGTACTTC. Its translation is CASSILGHTKETQYF.

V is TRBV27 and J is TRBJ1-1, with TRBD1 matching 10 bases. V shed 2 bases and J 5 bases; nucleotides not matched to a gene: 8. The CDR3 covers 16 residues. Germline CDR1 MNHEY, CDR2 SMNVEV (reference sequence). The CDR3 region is CASSLVTTGGATEAFF. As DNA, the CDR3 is TGTGCCAGCAGTTTAGTTACGACAGGGGGCGCGACTGAAGCTTTCTTT.

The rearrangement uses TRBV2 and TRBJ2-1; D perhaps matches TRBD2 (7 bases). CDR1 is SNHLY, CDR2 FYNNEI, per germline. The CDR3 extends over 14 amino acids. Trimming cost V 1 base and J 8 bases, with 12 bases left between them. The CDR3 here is CASSEVRGGYEQFF. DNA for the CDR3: TGTGCCAGCAGTGAAGTGAGGGGGGGTTATGAGCAGTTCTTC.

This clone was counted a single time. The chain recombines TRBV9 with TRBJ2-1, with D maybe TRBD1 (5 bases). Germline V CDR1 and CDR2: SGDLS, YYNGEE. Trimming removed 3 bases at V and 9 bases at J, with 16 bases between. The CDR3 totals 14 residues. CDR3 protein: CASSEVQGLGEQFF. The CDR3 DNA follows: TGTGCCAGCAGCGAAGTCCAGGGCCTGGGTGAGCAGTTCTTC.

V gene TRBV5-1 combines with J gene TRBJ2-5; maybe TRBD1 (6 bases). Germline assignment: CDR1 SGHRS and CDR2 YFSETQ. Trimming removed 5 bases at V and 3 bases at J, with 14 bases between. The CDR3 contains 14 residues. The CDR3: CASRPRPGEETQYF. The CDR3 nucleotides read TGCGCCAGCAGACCCCGACCAGGGGAAGAGACCCAGTACTTC.

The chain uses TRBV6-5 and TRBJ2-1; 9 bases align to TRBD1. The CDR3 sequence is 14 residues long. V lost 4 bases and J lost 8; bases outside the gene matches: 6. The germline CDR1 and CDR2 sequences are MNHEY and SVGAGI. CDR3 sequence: CASSWTGEDDEQFF. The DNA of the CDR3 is TGTGCCAGCAGTTGGACAGGGGAAGACGATGAGCAGTTCTTC.